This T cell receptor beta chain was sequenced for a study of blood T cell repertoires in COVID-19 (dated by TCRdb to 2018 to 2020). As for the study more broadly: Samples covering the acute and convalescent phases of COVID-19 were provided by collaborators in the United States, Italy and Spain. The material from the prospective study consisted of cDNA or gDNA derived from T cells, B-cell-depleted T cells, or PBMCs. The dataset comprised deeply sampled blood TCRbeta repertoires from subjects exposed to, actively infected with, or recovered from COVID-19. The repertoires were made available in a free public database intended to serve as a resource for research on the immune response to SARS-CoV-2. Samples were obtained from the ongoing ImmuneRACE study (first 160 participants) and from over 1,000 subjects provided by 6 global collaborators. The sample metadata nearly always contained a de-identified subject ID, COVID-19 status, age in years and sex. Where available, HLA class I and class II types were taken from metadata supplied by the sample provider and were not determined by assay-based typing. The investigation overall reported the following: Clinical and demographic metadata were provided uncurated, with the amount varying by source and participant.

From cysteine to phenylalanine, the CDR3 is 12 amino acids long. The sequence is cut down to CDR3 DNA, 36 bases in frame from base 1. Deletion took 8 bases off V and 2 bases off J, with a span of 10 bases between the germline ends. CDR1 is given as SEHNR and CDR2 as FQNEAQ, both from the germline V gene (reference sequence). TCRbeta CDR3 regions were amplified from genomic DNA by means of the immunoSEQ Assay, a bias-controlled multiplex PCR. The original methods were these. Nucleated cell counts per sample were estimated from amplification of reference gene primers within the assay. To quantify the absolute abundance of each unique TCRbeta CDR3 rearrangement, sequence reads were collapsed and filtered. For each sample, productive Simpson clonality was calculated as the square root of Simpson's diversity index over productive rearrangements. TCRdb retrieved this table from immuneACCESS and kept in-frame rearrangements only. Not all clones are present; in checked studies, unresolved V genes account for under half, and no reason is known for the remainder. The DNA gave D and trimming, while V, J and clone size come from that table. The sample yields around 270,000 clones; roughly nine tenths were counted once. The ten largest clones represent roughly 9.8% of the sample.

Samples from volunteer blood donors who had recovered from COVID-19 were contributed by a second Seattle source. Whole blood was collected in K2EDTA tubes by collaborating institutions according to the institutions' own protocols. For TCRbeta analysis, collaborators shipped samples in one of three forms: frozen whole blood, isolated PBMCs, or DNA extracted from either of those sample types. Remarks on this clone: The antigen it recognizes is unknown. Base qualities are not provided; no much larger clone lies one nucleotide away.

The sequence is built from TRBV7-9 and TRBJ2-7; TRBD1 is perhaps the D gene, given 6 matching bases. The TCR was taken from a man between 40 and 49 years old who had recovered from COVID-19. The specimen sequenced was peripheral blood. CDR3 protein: CASSDRTYEQYF. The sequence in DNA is TGTGCCAGCTCCGACAGGACCTACGAGCAGTACTTC. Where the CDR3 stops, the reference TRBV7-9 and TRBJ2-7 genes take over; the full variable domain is DTGVSQNPRHKITKRGQNVTFRCDPISEHNRLYWYRQTLGQGPEFLTYFQNEAQLEKSRLLSDRFSAERPKGSFSTLEIQRTEQGDSAMYLCASSDRTYEQYFGPGTRLTVT.